Detailed here is one T cell receptor beta chain. One base away lies a much larger clone, so this may be a sequencing read error. This record belongs to a study of T cells in Graves' hyperthyroidism and ophthalmopathy. Authors of the study amplified TCR beta CDR3 regions from RNA transcripts. First-round RT-PCR of the TCR CDR3 relied on the HTBI primer set. MiXCR, run by TCRdb on the multiplex PCR reads, gives a single entry per CDR3 protein. The repertoire holds roughly 290,000 distinct CDR3 sequences, with about 17% as singletons. Germline assignment: CDR1 MDHEN and CDR2 SYDVKM. Trimming pared 6 bases from V and 3 bases from J, leaving 9 bases between. CDR3 length: 13 amino acids.

The V call is TRBV28, the J call TRBJ2-1; D ambiguous. The sequencing sample was made of blood. The clonotype was recovered from a woman aged 55-70 years with Graves' ophthalmopathy. The CDR3 DNA reads as TGTGCCAGCAGGGATGGGTTCTACAATGAGCAGTTCTTC. Translated: CASRDGFYNEQFF.